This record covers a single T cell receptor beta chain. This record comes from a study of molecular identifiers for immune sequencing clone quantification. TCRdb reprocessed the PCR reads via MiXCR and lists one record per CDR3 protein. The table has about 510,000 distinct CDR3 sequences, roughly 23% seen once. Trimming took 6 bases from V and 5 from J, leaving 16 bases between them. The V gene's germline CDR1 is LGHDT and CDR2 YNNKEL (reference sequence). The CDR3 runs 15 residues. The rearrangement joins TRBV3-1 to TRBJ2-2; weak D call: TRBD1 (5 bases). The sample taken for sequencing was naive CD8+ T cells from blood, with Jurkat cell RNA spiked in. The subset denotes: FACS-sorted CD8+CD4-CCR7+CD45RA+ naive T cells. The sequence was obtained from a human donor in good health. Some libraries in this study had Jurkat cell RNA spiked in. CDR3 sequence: CASRQSRESTGELFF. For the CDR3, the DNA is TGTGCCAGCAGACAGAGCAGGGAATCAACCGGGGAGCTGTTTTTT. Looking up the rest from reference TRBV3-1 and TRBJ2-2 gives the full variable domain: DTAVSQTPKYLVTQMGNDKSIKCEQNLGHDTMYWYKQDSKKFLKIMFSYNNKELIINETVPNRFSPKSPDKAHLNLHINSLELGDSAVYFCASRQSRESTGELFFGEGSRLTVL.